Detailed here is one T cell receptor (beta chain). The antigen is not known. The sample is drawn from a study of cytomegalovirus exposure and HLA in healthy donors. Notes on the study in general: TCR beta V- and J-gene trimming was later associated with a missense DCLRE1C variant. Among CMV-associated TCR beta chains, most appeared HLA-restricted in a later analysis.

The CDR3 spans 14 residues. Primers included in the PCR were 60 Vbeta and 13 Jbeta primers. The table came from immunoSEQ multiplex PCR; TCRdb's copy has only in-frame clones and leaves some out. The table records about 130,000 clones, roughly 78% of them present only once. Sequenced input: PBMCs. The chain has TRBV21-1 and TRBJ2-7; TRBD2 is the table's D call and was not checked against the DNA. TRBV21-1 is tagged as a pseudogene. This receptor was obtained from a man between 25 and 39 years old in good health and CMV-seropositive. Written as DNA, the CDR3 is TGTGCCAGCAGCAGTGATAGCGGGAGCTACGAGCAGTACTTC. Translating it yields CASSSDSGSYEQYF.